A selection of T cell receptor beta chains follows, all from one sample in a study of shared clonotypes between healthy human individuals. TCRdb's copy holds only in-frame clones and misses some; the assay was immunoSEQ multiplex PCR. The data show nearly 500,000 clones, with over 65% seen just once and around 13% held by the top ten. The sequencing input was PBMCs. These TCRs come from a woman between 40 and 50 years old in good health. Some clones in this sample may be carry-over from other donors' samples. Each CDR3 is given with its conserved first and last residue. The D gene is left open where the match is weak. Only some rows state a clone size, as once, few, many or a class for expanded clones.

TRBV28	16	TRBJ2-7	.	.	CASSPIPVGVRYEQYF	TGTGCCAGCAGTCCGATCCCCGTGGGAGTGAGGTACGAGCAGTACTTC
TRBV11-2	14	TRBJ2-5	.	.	CASSLRTYQETQYF	TGTGCCAGCAGCCTCCGGACCTACCAAGAGACCCAGTACTTC
TRBV7-2	15	TRBJ1-1	TRBD1	.	CASNWGGQLNTEAFF	TGTGCCAGCAACTGGGGGGGACAGTTGAACACTGAAGCTTTCTTT
TRBV5-5	14	TRBJ1-1	TRBD1	.	CASSQGQLNTEAFF	TGTGCCAGCAGCCAGGGACAGTTGAACACTGAAGCTTTCTTT
TRBV6-5	14	TRBJ2-7	TRBD1	.	CASSLTGTAYEQYF	TGTGCCAGCAGTTTGACCGGGACAGCCTACGAGCAGTACTTC
TRBV14	13	TRBJ1-2	.	.	CASSYRPIYGYTF	TGTGCCAGCAGTTACAGGCCGATCTATGGCTACACCTTC
TRBV14	13	TRBJ2-3	.	.	CASSPRVEAGQYF	TGTGCCAGCAGCCCGCGGGTGGAGGCGGGGCAGTATTTT
TRBV5-4	13	TRBJ1-2	.	.	CASSLARGIGYTF	TGTGCCAGCAGCTTGGCCAGGGGCATTGGCTACACCTTC
TRBV7-2	12	TRBJ1-1	.	many	CASSLGATEAFF	TGTGCCAGCAGCTTAGGGGCCACTGAAGCTTTCTTT
TRBV15	15	TRBJ1-1	TRBD1	.	CATSNPNRGRTEAFF	TGTGCCACCAGCAATCCTAACAGGGGGAGGACTGAAGCTTTCTTT
TRBV10-2	15	TRBJ2-1	.	.	CASSEYTRIYNEQFF	TGCGCCAGCAGTGAGTACACCCGGATCTACAATGAGCAGTTCTTC
TRBV7-8	14	TRBJ2-7	.	.	CASRETETAYEQYF	TGTGCCAGCAGAGAGACCGAGACGGCCTACGAGCAGTACTTC
TRBV7-8	15	TRBJ2-5	.	.	CASSLADRPKETQYF	TGTGCCAGCAGCTTAGCAGACAGGCCTAAAGAGACCCAGTACTTC
TRBV2	14	TRBJ1-1	.	.	CASSEHKGSPGAFF	TGTGCCAGCAGTGAGCATAAGGGGTCTCCTGGGGCTTTCTTT
TRBV28	14	TRBJ2-7	TRBD1	.	CASSWTGGSYEQYF	TGTGCCAGCAGTTGGACAGGGGGCTCGTACGAGCAGTACTTC
TRBV4-1	15	TRBJ1-4	.	.	CASSQGFGENEKLFF	TGCGCCAGCAGCCAAGGGTTTGGAGAAAATGAAAAACTGTTTTTT
TRBV6-6	14	TRBJ2-1	.	.	CASSAPETINEQFF	TGTGCCAGCAGTGCCCCGGAGACGATCAATGAGCAGTTCTTC
TRBV7-2	15	TRBJ2-7	.	.	CASSLSNSGPYEQYF	TGTGCCAGCAGCTTATCGAATAGCGGACCCTACGAGCAGTACTTC
TRBV4-1	15	TRBJ2-7	TRBD1	.	CASSHEDRGSYGQYF	TGCGCCAGCAGCCATGAGGACAGGGGGTCTTACGGGCAGTACTTC
TRBV15	15	TRBJ2-5	TRBD2	.	CATSDLAGGGETQYF	TGTGCCACCAGCGACCTAGCGGGAGGCGGGGAGACCCAGTACTTC
TRBV29-1	15	TRBJ1-2	TRBD1	.	CSVGSYRGTNYGYTF	TGCAGCGTTGGCTCCTACAGGGGTACTAACTATGGCTACACCTTC
TRBV7-9	14	TRBJ2-7	TRBD1	.	CASSPRDRTSEQYF	TGTGCCAGCAGCCCCCGGGACAGGACCTCCGAGCAGTACTTC
TRBV5-4	14	TRBJ2-5	TRBD2	.	CASSWTSNQETQYF	TGTGCCAGCAGCTGGACTAGCAATCAAGAGACCCAGTACTTC
TRBV11-2	19	TRBJ2-3	TRBD2	.	CASSSSLAGAKSSTDTQYF	TGTGCCAGCAGCTCCTCCCTGGCGGGAGCAAAATCTAGCACAGATACGCAGTATTTT
TRBV28	15	TRBJ2-2	TRBD1	few	CATGQGGSNTGELFF	TGTGCCACAGGACAGGGAGGATCGAACACCGGGGAGCTGTTTTTT
TRBV19	13	TRBJ1-5	.	.	CASSIQNNQPQHF	TGTGCCAGTAGTATCCAAAACAATCAGCCCCAGCATTTT
TRBV4-1	16	TRBJ2-3	.	once	CASSQIGRDRTDTQYF	TGCGCCAGCAGCCAAATCGGTCGGGATCGCACAGATACGCAGTATTTT
TRBV27	14	TRBJ2-7	.	.	CASSFDRRLYEQYF	TGTGCCAGCAGTTTCGACAGGAGATTGTACGAGCAGTACTTC
TRBV7-9	14	TRBJ2-7	TRBD2	.	CASSRVAGVYEQYF	TGTGCCAGCAGTCGGGTAGCGGGAGTCTACGAGCAGTACTTC
TRBV4-1	17	TRBJ1-5	.	.	CASSQDPSVYSNQPQHF	TGCGCCAGCAGCCAAGATCCTTCGGTTTATAGCAATCAGCCCCAGCATTTT
TRBV7-9	13	TRBJ2-1	.	.	CASSTSPYNEQFF	TGTGCCAGCAGCACCTCCCCCTACAATGAGCAGTTCTTC
TRBV5-1	14	TRBJ1-4	.	.	CASSLAGTDEKLFF	TGCGCCAGCAGCTTGGCCGGGACGGATGAAAAACTGTTTTTT
TRBV2	13	TRBJ1-2	.	.	CASSEAGPYGYTF	TGTGCCAGCAGTGAAGCGGGACCCTATGGCTACACCTTC